This T cell receptor beta chain was recovered during a study of CD8+ T cells in alopecia areata. Study summary: Each day, treated patients took oral tofacitinib twice, at 5 to 10 mg per dose. Tofacitinib ran 6 to 18 months, followed by 6 months off drug. Study results and limitations: Tofacitinib significantly reduced both scalp clonality and expanded CD8+ clones among the top 100.

Specified treatment: oral pan-JAK inhibitor, 5-10 mg twice daily. Germline values: CDR1 MNHEY, CDR2 SVGAGI. Trimming took 4 bases from V and 1 from J, leaving 4 bases between them. This CDR3 is 12 amino acids long. A word on this clone: Its target is not known.

Investigators isolated RNA and reverse transcribed it into cDNA to act as the sequencing template. Some clones are missing from TCRdb's copy, which holds only in-frame ones; the method was immunoSEQ multiplex PCR. Of about 97,000 clones in the sample, 60% were seen once. The source of this sequence is a human donor with alopecia areata. J is TRBJ1-1 and V is TRBV6-5; D is ambiguous. Sequenced here: CD8+ T cells sorted from blood, sampled at roughly week 58, from a patient treated with tofacitinib. CDR3 sequence: CASSSGNTEAFF. CDR3 DNA: TGTGCCAGCAGTTCGGGGAACACTGAAGCTTTCTTT.